This TCR beta chain came from a study of blood T cell repertoires in COVID-19 (dated by TCRdb to 2020 to 2022). In terms of the full investigation: Samples covering the acute and convalescent phases of COVID-19 were provided by collaborators in the United States, Italy and Spain. The prospective study material was composed of cDNA or gDNA derived from T cells, B-cell-depleted T cells, or PBMCs. Subjects who had been exposed to COVID-19, were actively infected with it, or had recovered from it provided the deeply sampled blood TCRbeta repertoires that made up the dataset. A freely available public database, intended as a resource for researchers studying the immune response to SARS-CoV-2, is where the repertoires were released. Samples were obtained from the ongoing ImmuneRACE study (first 160 participants) and from 950 to 1,500 subjects provided by 6 global collaborators. Nearly every sample came with metadata listing a de-identified subject ID, COVID-19 status, age in years and sex. Where available, HLA class I and class II types were taken from metadata supplied by the sample provider and were not determined by assay-based typing. The investigation overall reported the following: The quantity of clinical and demographic metadata differed by source and by participant and was supplied without curation.

The CDR3 starts with the cysteine, ends with the phenylalanine, and has 17 residues. The kept DNA is CDR3 alone, 51 bases in frame from the first base. The germline V gene specifies SGHRS as CDR1 and YFSETQ as CDR2. Trimming costs V 7 bases and J 6 bases, and their ends lie 29 bases apart. TCRbeta CDR3 regions were amplified from genomic DNA by means of the immunoSEQ Assay, a bias-controlled multiplex PCR. The source study handled its data this way. The number of nucleated cells in each sample was estimated by amplification of reference gene primers within the assay. To quantify the absolute abundance of each unique TCRbeta CDR3 rearrangement, sequence reads were collapsed and filtered. For each sample, productive Simpson clonality was calculated as the square root of Simpson's diversity index over productive rearrangements. The clones in this table, taken by TCRdb from immuneACCESS, are in-frame only. Not every clone is retained; where verified, under half of the shortfall comes from an unresolved V gene, and the cause of the rest is unknown. The V and J calls and clone size come from that table; D and trimming were worked out from the DNA. The sample table contains about 37,000 clones; only one count was recorded for approximately 89% of them. Over 8% of the sample rests with the top ten.

A note on this clone: Its recognized antigen is unknown. The sample holds no much larger clone one base away, and base qualities are not on file.

Each collaborating institution followed its own protocols to collect whole blood in K2EDTA tubes. For TCRbeta analysis, collaborator samples were shipped as frozen whole blood, as isolated PBMCs, or as DNA extracted from either sample type. The sequence was collected from a human donor in a cohort sampled during active COVID-19. The sequence joins TRBV5-1 to TRBJ2-7; the D segment could be TRBD1, given 6 matching bases. Sequencing used peripheral blood. The nucleotide sequence reads TGCGCCAGCGGGTATTACCCAGGGTCAGGGGTTGGGGCCGAGCAGTACTTC. Translated, it reads CASGYYPGSGVGAEQYF.